This entry features one T cell receptor (beta chain) sequence. What it binds is unknown. The repertoire was sequenced with immunoSEQ multiplex PCR; TCRdb's copy has only in-frame clones and lacks some. The sample has more than 2 million clones; around 95% are singletons. This record comes from a study of shared clonotypes between healthy human individuals. Overall study results and limits: Represented genetic and exposure-history diversity was restricted by having few donors. Sample collection involved blood only; tissue repertoires are likely different. Naive CD4 clonotype sharing across a handful of donors was roughly 5%.

Within Nashville, Tennessee resided all donors, each a Caucasian adult. Trimming removed 4 bases from V and 4 bases from J, with 17 bases in between. Germline V gene data show CDR1 as MGHRA and CDR2 as YSYEKL. This CDR3 contains 15 residues. The chain employs TRBV4-1 and TRBJ2-7; possible D gene TRBD1, 5 bases. The TCR originated in a man aged 18 to 30 in good health. The sample consisted of naive CD4+ T cells sorted from blood. Subset described: CD45RA+ positively selected. CDR3 loop: CASSPIQGGPYEQYF. CDR3 nucleotides: TGCGCCAGCAGCCCCATCCAGGGTGGACCTTACGAGCAGTACTTC.